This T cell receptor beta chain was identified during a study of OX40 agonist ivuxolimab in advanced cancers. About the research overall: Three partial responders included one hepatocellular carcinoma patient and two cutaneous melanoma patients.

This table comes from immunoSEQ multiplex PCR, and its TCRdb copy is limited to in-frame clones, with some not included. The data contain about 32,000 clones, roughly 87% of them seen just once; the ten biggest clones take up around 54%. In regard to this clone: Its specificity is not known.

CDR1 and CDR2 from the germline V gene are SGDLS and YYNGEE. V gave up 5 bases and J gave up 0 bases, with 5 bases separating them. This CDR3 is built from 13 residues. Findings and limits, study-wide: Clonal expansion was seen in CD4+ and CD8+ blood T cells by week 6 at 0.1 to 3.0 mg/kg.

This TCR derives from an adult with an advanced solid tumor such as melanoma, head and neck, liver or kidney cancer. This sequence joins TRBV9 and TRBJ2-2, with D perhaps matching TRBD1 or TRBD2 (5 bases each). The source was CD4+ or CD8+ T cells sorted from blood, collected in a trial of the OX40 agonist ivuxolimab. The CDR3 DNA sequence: TGTGCCAGCAGGGGACCGAACACCGGGGAGCTGTTTTTT. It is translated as CASRGPNTGELFF.